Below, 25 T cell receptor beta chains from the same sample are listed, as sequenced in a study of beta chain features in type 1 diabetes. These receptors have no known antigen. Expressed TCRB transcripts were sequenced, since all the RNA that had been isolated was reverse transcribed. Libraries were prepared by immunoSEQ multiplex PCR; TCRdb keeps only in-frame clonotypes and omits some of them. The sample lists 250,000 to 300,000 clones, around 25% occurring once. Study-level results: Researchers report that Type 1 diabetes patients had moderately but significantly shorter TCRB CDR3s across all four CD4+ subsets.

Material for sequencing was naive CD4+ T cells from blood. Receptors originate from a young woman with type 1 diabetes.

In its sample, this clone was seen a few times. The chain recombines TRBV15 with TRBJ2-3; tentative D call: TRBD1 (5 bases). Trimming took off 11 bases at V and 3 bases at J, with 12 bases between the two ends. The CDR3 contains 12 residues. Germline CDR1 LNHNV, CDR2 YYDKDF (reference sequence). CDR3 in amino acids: CASGWWTDTQYF. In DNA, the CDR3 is TGTGCCTCAGGGTGGTGGACAGATACGCAGTATTTT.

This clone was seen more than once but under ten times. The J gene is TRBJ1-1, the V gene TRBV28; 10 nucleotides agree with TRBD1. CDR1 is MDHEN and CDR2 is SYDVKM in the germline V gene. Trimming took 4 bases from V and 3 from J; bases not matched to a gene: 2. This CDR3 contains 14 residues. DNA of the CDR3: TGTGCCAGCAGTTCCGGGACAGGGGACACTGAAGCTTTCTTT. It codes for CASSSGTGDTEAFF. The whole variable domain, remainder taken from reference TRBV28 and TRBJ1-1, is DVKVTQSSRYLVKRTGEKVFLECVQDMDHENMFWYRQDPGLGLRLIYFSYDVKMKEKGDIPEGYSVSREKKERFSLILESASTNQTSMYLCASSSGTGDTEAFFGQGTRLTVV.

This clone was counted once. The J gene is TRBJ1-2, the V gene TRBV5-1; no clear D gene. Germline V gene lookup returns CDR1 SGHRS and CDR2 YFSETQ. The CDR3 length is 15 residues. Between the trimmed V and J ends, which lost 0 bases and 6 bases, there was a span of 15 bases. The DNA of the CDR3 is TGCGCCAGCAGCTTGGCCGCGTCAAATAAACATGGCTACACCTTC. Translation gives CASSLAASNKHGYTF.

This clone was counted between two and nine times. The CDR3: CASSRPGTGGSGANVLTF. The CDR3 bases are TGTGCCAGCAGCCGCCCCGGGACAGGTGGCTCTGGGGCCAACGTCCTGACTTTC. V usage is TRBV7-2 and J usage is TRBJ2-6, with 8 bases aligning to TRBD1. The CDR3 has 18 residues. Germline CDR1 SGHTA, CDR2 FQGNSA. Trimming removed 5 bases from V and 0 bases from J; junction bases left unmatched: 9.

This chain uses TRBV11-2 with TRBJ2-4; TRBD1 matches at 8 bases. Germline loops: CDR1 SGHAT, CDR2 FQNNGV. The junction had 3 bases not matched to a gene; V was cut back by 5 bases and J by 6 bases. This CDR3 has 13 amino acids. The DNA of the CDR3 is TGTGCCAGCAGCGCCGGACAGGGAAACATTCAGTACTTC. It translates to CASSAGQGNIQYF. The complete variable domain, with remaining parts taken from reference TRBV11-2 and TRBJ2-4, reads EAGVAQSPRYKIIEKRQSVAFWCNPISGHATLYWYQQILGQGPKLLIQFQNNGVVDDSQLPKDRFSAERLKGVDSTLKIQPAKLEDSAVYLCASSAGQGNIQYFGAGTRLSVL.

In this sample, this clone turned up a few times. CDR3 sequence reads: CASSLRTGTIGYTF. The CDR3 nucleotides read TGTGCCAGCAGCCTCCGGACAGGGACAATCGGCTACACCTTC. This sequence joins TRBV7-9 and TRBJ1-2; 8 nucleotides align to TRBD1. Per germline, CDR1 SEHNR and CDR2 FQNEAQ (reference sequence). CDR3 length equals 14 residues. Trimming cost V 5 bases and J 8 bases; bases outside gene matches: 10.

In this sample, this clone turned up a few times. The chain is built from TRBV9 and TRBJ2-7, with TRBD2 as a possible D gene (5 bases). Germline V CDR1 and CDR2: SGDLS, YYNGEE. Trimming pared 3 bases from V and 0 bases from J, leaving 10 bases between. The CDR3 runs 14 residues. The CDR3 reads CASSETGSSYEQYF. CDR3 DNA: TGTGCCAGCAGCGAGACGGGGTCCTCCTACGAGCAGTACTTC.

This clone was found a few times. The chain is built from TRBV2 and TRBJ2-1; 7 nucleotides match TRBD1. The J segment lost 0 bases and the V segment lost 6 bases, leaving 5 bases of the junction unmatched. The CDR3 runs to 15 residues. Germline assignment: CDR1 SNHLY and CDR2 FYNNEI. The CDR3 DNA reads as TGTGCCAGCAGGGACAGGTTTAGCTCCTACAATGAGCAGTTCTTC. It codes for CASRDRFSSYNEQFF.

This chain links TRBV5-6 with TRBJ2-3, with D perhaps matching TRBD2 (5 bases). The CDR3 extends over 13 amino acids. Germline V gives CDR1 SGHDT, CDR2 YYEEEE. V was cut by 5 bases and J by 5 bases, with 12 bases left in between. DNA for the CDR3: TGTGCCAGCAGTCGGCGGGTGGGAGATACGCAGTATTTT. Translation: CASSRRVGDTQYF.

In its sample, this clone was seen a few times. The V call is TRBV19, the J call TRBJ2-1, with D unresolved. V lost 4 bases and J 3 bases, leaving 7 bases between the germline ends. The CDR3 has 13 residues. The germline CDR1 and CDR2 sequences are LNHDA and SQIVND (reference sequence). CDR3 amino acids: CASSTTGYNEQFF. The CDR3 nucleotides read TGTGCCAGTAGTACGACTGGCTACAATGAGCAGTTCTTC.

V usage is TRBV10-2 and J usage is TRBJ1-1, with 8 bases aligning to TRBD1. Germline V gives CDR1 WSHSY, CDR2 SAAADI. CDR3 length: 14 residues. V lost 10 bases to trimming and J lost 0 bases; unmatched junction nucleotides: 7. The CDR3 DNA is TGCGCCACAAAGACAGGGGCCATGAACACTGAAGCTTTCTTT. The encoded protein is CATKTGAMNTEAFF.

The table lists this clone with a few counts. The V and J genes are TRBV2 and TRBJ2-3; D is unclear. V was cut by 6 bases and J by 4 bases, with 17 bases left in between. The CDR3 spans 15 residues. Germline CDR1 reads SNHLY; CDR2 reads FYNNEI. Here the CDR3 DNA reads TGTGCCAGCAGCGAACTGGCAGTTGGAGCAGATACGCAGTATTTT. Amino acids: CASSELAVGADTQYF.

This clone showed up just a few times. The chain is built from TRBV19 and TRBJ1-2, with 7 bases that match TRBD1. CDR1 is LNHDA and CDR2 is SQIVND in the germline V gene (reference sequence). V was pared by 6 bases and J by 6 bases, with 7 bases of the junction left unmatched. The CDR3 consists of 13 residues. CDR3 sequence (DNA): TGTGCCAGTAGAGAGACAGGGTCTAATGGCTACACCTTC. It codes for CASRETGSNGYTF.

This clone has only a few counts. In DNA, the CDR3 is TGTGCCAGCAGCTCAGACTTTGAAGCTTTCTTT. Its protein is CASSSDFEAFF. The chain links TRBV7-9 to TRBJ1-1; D call uncertain. V dropped 4 bases and J dropped 7 bases, with 7 bases sitting between them. The CDR3 is made up of 11 amino acids. Germline-derived CDR1 and CDR2 are SEHNR and FQNEAQ (reference sequence).

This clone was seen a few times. In nucleotides, the CDR3 is TGTGCCAGCAGCCCTCACAGGGATCAACAAGAGACCCAGTACTTC. Translated: CASSPHRDQQETQYF. The chain uses TRBV11-1 and TRBJ2-5, with D possibly TRBD1 on 6 matching bases. From germline, CDR1 is SGHAT and CDR2 FQDESV (reference sequence). Trimming shortened V by 5 bases and J by 2 bases, and 15 bases separated the two germline ends. There are 15 residues in the CDR3.

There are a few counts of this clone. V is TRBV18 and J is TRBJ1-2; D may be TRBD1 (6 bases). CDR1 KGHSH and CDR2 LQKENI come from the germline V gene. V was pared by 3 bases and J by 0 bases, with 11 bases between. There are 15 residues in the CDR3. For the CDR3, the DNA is TGTGCCAGCTCACCCACAGGGCTAGCTAACTATGGCTACACCTTC. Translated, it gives CASSPTGLANYGYTF.

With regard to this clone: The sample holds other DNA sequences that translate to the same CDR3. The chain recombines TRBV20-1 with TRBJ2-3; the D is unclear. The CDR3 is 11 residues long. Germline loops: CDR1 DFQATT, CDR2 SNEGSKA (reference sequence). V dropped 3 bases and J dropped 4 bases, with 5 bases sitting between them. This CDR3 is CSASPADTQYF. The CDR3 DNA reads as TGCAGTGCTAGTCCCGCAGATACGCAGTATTTT.

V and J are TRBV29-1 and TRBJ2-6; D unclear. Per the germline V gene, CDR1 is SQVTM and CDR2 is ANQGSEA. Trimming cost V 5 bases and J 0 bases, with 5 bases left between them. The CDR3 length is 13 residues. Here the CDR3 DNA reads TGCAGCGTTTCTAACTCTGGGGCCAACGTCCTGACTTTC. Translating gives CSVSNSGANVLTF.

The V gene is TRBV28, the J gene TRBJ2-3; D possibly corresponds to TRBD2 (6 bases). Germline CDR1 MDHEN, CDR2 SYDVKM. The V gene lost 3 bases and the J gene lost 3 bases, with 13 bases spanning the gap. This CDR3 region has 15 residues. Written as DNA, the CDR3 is TGTGCCAGCAGTTTGCCGGGAGAAGGGACAGATACGCAGTATTTT. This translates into CASSLPGEGTDTQYF.

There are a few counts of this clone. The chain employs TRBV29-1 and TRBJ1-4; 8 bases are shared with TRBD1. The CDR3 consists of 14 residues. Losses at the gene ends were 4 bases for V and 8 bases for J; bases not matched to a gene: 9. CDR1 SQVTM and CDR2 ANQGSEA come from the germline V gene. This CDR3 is CSVGRTGQSEKLFF. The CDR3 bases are TGCAGCGTTGGGCGGACAGGGCAATCGGAAAAACTGTTTTTT.

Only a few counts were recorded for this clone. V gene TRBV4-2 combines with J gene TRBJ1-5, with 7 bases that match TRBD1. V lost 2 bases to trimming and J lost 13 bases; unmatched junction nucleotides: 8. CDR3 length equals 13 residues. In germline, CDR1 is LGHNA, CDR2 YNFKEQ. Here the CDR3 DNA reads TGTGCCAGCAGCCAACCAGGACAGGCCGGACAGCATTTT. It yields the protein CASSQPGQAGQHF.

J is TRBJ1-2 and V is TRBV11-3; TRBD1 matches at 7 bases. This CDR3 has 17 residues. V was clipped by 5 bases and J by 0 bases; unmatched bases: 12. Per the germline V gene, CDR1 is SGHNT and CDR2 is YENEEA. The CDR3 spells CASSLGQALRANYGYTF. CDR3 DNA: TGTGCCAGCAGCCTAGGACAGGCCCTGCGGGCTAACTATGGCTACACCTTC.

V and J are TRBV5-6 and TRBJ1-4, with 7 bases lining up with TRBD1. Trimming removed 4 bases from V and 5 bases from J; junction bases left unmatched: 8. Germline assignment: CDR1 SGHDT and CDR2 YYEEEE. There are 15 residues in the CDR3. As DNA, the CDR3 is TGTGCCAGCAGCGGACCGGGACAGCTAAATGAAAAACTGTTTTTT. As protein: CASSGPGQLNEKLFF. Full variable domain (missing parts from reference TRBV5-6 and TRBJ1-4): DAGVTQSPTHLIKTRGQQVTLRCSPKSGHDTVSWYQQALGQGPQFIFQYYEEEERQRGNFPDRFSGHQFPNYSSELNVNALLLGDSALYLCASSGPGQLNEKLFFGSGTQLSVL.

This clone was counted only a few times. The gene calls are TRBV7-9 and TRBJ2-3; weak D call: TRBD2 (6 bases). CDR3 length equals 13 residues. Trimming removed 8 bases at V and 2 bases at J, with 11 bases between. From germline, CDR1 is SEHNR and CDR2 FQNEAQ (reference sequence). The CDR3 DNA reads TGTGCCAGCGGGGGGACGCACACAGATACGCAGTATTTT. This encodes CASGGTHTDTQYF.

The CDR3 sequence is CAWTQGRVTEAFF. CDR3 DNA sequence: TGTGCCTGGACACAAGGCAGGGTCACTGAAGCTTTCTTT. The chain employs TRBV30 and TRBJ1-1, with D possibly TRBD1 on 5 matching bases. The germline CDR1 and CDR2 sequences are GTSNPN and SVGIG (reference sequence). The CDR3 consists of 13 residues. Trimming removed 4 bases at V and 4 bases at J, with 13 bases between.